The rows below give T cell receptor beta chains drawn from one sample of a study of OX40 agonist ivuxolimab in advanced cancers. Using immunoSEQ multiplex PCR, the repertoire was profiled, and TCRdb retains in-frame clones only, with some absent. This sample yields 25,000 to 35,000 clones, of which 74% are seen a single time; 9.5% to 15% belongs to the top ten. The sample consisted of CD4+ or CD8+ T cells sorted from blood, taken in a trial of the OX40 agonist ivuxolimab. These receptor sequences come from an adult with an advanced solid tumor such as melanoma, head and neck, liver or kidney cancer. CDR3s include the opening cysteine and the closing phenylalanine or tryptophan. A D gene is named only where the DNA matches it firmly. Size is omitted from some rows. Given values are once, few, many or a class for expanded clones.

TRBV5-4	.	.	TRBJ2-5	CASSGATHQETQYF	TGTGCCAGCAGCGGAGCGACGCACCAAGAGACCCAGTACTTC
TRBV5-1	once	.	TRBJ1-4	CASSIGWGEKLFF	TGCGCCAGCAGCATAGGGTGGGGCGAAAAACTGTTTTTT
TRBV7-9	.	.	TRBJ1-1	CASSLNQGLSEAFF	TGTGCCAGCAGCTTAAATCAAGGGCTATCTGAAGCTTTCTTT
TRBV29-1	.	TRBD1	TRBJ1-2	CSVLGTGKYGYTF	TGCAGCGTGCTTGGGACAGGCAAATATGGCTACACCTTC
TRBV19	.	.	TRBJ2-2	CASSGLGGLFF	TGTGCCAGTAGCGGTCTCGGTGGGCTGTTTTTT
TRBV15	.	.	TRBJ2-1	CATRTPFGGDFVGDEQFF	TGTGCCACCAGGACGCCGTTCGGTGGAGATTTTGTTGGGGATGAGCAGTTCTTC
TRBV5-1	.	.	TRBJ2-6	CASSLASSGANVLTF	TGCGCCAGCAGCTTGGCAAGCTCTGGGGCCAACGTCCTGACTTTC
TRBV5-1	.	TRBD1	TRBJ1-3	CASSLVPGGSSGNTIYF	TGCGCCAGCAGCTTGGTTCCAGGGGGATCCTCTGGAAACACCATATATTTT
TRBV7-2	.	.	TRBJ2-5	CASSFNARETQYF	TGTGCCAGCAGCTTCAACGCGAGAGAGACCCAGTACTTC
TRBV29-1	.	.	TRBJ2-3	CSVEYVGDTRYF	TGCAGCGTTGAATATGTGGGGGATACGCGGTATTTT
TRBV5-1	.	.	TRBJ2-5	CASSLEGAGETQYF	TGCGCCAGCAGCTTGGAAGGGGCGGGAGAGACCCAGTACTTC
TRBV5-1	.	.	TRBJ2-6	CASRRQSDSGANVLTF	TGCGCCAGCCGAAGGCAGTCTGACTCTGGGGCCAACGTCCTGACTTTC
TRBV4-2	.	.	TRBJ1-1	CASSQEYATEAFF	TGTGCCAGCAGCCAAGAGTATGCCACTGAAGCTTTCTTT
TRBV29-1	.	TRBD1	TRBJ2-5	CSVRHGTAYQETQYF	TGCAGCGTCCGACATGGGACAGCGTACCAAGAGACCCAGTACTTC
TRBV7-8	once	TRBD1	TRBJ1-5	CASRWDSSQPQHF	TGTGCCAGCAGATGGGACAGCAGTCAGCCCCAGCATTTT
TRBV2	.	.	TRBJ1-4	CASSEERTNEKLFF	TGTGCCAGCAGTGAGGAGCGAACTAATGAAAAACTGTTTTTT
TRBV6-1	.	.	TRBJ2-3	CASKAGPDTDTQYF	TGTGCCAGCAAAGCGGGCCCCGACACAGATACGCAGTATTTT
TRBV19	.	.	TRBJ1-1	CASRVGERTEAFF	TGTGCCAGTAGGGTGGGGGAACGGACTGAAGCTTTCTTT
TRBV7-8	.	.	TRBJ1-1	CASSLANRAEGEAFF	TGTGCCAGCAGCTTAGCCAACAGGGCCGAGGGTGAAGCTTTCTTT
TRBV28	.	.	TRBJ1-5	CASSSSTGLNSIDQPQHF	TGTGCCAGCAGTTCTAGCACAGGTCTAAATTCGATTGATCAGCCCCAGCATTTT
TRBV5-6	.	.	TRBJ1-5	CASSLYVVARSNQPQHF	TGTGCCAGCAGCTTGTATGTCGTAGCGCGGAGCAATCAGCCCCAGCATTTT
TRBV5-1	.	TRBD2	TRBJ2-7	CASSRGTSGEVRQYF	TGCGCCAGCAGCAGAGGGACTAGCGGGGAGGTACGGCAGTACTTC
TRBV18	.	.	TRBJ1-2	CASSPPTGANYGYTF	TGTGCCAGCTCACCACCGACGGGAGCTAACTATGGCTACACCTTC
TRBV2	.	.	TRBJ1-2	CASSEGQVDYGYTF	TGTGCCAGCAGTGAAGGACAGGTGGACTATGGCTACACCTTC
TRBV10-1	.	.	TRBJ2-2	CASSWGRDTGELFF	TGCGCCAGCAGTTGGGGTCGCGACACCGGGGAGCTGTTTTTT
TRBV30	.	.	TRBJ1-2	CAWSVGGGRSYGYTF	TGTGCCTGGAGTGTTGGAGGGGGTCGGAGCTATGGCTACACCTTC
TRBV7-8	.	.	TRBJ2-3	CASSLQGGLDTQYF	TGTGCCAGCAGCTTACAGGGGGGTTTAGATACGCAGTATTTT
TRBV2	few	.	TRBJ1-5	CASHREFGNQPQHF	TGTGCCAGCCACAGGGAGTTTGGCAATCAGCCCCAGCATTTT
TRBV28	.	TRBD1	TRBJ1-4	CASSLIGTGGEKLFF	TGTGCCAGCAGTTTAATCGGGACAGGGGGTGAAAAACTGTTTTTT
TRBV5-4	.	TRBD1	TRBJ2-2	CATFRDRGWTGELFF	TGTGCCACATTCCGGGACAGGGGTTGGACCGGGGAGCTGTTTTTT
TRBV7-9	.	.	TRBJ1-2	CASSLANVGYGYTF	TGTGCCAGCAGCTTAGCCAATGTTGGCTATGGCTACACCTTC
TRBV2	.	.	TRBJ1-2	CASSDRANYGYTF	TGTGCCAGCAGTGACAGGGCCAACTATGGCTACACCTTC
TRBV10-3	.	TRBD1	TRBJ1-1	CATHRQGSTEAFF	TGTGCCACCCACCGACAGGGAAGCACTGAAGCTTTCTTT
TRBV23-1	medium-sized	.	TRBJ1-1	CASSQVPGQNTEAFF	TGCGCCAGCAGTCAGGTTCCGGGACAGAACACTGAAGCTTTCTTT
TRBV9	once	.	TRBJ2-1	CASSVTSYNEQFF	TGTGCCAGCAGCGTAACTAGTTACAATGAGCAGTTCTTC
TRBV29-1	few	TRBD1	TRBJ1-2	CSAGTGYNYGYTF	TGCAGCGCAGGGACAGGGTATAACTATGGCTACACCTTC
TRBV11-3	.	TRBD1	TRBJ2-5	CASSQADMDRDWETQYF	TGTGCCAGCAGCCAAGCCGACATGGACAGGGATTGGGAGACCCAGTACTTC
TRBV30	.	TRBD1	TRBJ2-2	CAWKTGGSGSTGELFF	TGTGCCTGGAAAACAGGGGGCTCAGGAAGCACCGGGGAGCTGTTTTTT
TRBV5-1	.	.	TRBJ1-3	CASSLGVEAGNTIYF	TGCGCCAGCAGCTTGGGGGTTGAAGCCGGAAACACCATATATTTT
TRBV27	.	.	TRBJ1-6	CASRLWEQDSPLHF	TGTGCCAGCAGGTTGTGGGAACAGGATTCACCCCTCCACTTT
TRBV27	.	.	TRBJ2-2	CASSLSRNTGELFF	TGTGCCAGCAGTTTATCGAGGAACACCGGGGAGCTGTTTTTT
TRBV9	.	TRBD1	TRBJ1-3	CASSVGDRVNTIYF	TGTGCCAGCAGCGTAGGAGACAGGGTTAACACCATATATTTT
TRBV19	.	.	TRBJ1-5	CASSSPRGGFGQPQHF	TGTGCCAGTAGTAGCCCCCGTGGGGGGTTTGGACAGCCCCAGCATTTT
TRBV9	.	.	TRBJ2-2	CASSVAHRAANTGELFF	TGTGCCAGCAGCGTAGCTCACAGGGCCGCGAACACCGGGGAGCTGTTTTTT
TRBV7-9	.	.	TRBJ1-1	CASSFKQGTEAFF	TGTGCCAGCAGTTTCAAACAGGGCACTGAAGCTTTCTTT
TRBV5-1	.	TRBD1	TRBJ1-2	CASRFDRGQGYTF	TGCGCCAGCAGATTCGACAGGGGGCAAGGCTACACCTTC
TRBV19	.	TRBD1	TRBJ1-4	CASSTQGSGEKLFF	TGCGCCAGTAGTACACAGGGGTCTGGTGAAAAACTGTTTTTT
TRBV25-1	.	TRBD1	TRBJ2-7	CASSADRGSSYEQYF	TGTGCCAGCAGTGCAGACAGGGGAAGCTCCTACGAGCAGTACTTC
TRBV20-1	.	.	TRBJ2-7	CSAAGHYEQYF	TGCAGTGCTGCAGGTCACTACGAGCAGTACTTC
TRBV14	.	.	TRBJ1-1	CASSKTIGTEAFF	TGTGCCAGCAGCAAAACAATCGGCACTGAGGCTTTCTTT
TRBV7-6	.	.	TRBJ1-5	CASSLGGLNQPQHF	TGTGCCAGCAGCTTGGGGGGGCTCAATCAGCCCCAGCATTTT
TRBV7-8	.	.	TRBJ1-2	CASSLVGGYGYTF	TGTGCCAGCAGCTTAGTAGGGGGGTATGGCTACACCTTC
TRBV5-4	.	.	TRBJ1-1	CASSLKVTERPEAFF	TGTGCCAGCAGCTTGAAGGTGACAGAACGCCCTGAAGCTTTCTTT
TRBV5-1	few	TRBD1	TRBJ1-3	CASSLDPGTGVNTIYF	TGCGCCAGCAGCTTGGATCCGGGGACAGGGGTAAACACCATATATTTT
TRBV7-2	.	.	TRBJ2-5	CASSSPPETQYF	TGTGCCAGCAGCTCCCCCCCAGAGACCCAGTACTTC
TRBV5-5	.	.	TRBJ1-4	CASSLVPGLANEKLFF	TGTGCCAGCAGCTTGGTCCCGGGTTTGGCTAATGAAAAACTGTTTTTT
TRBV6-1	.	.	TRBJ1-1	CASSESVNTEAFF	TGTGCCAGCAGTGAAAGCGTGAACACTGAAGCTTTCTTT
TRBV9	.	TRBD2	TRBJ2-5	CASSVGAGVQETQYF	TGTGCCAGCAGCGTAGGTGCGGGGGTGCAAGAGACCCAGTACTTC
TRBV5-1	.	TRBD1	TRBJ2-7	CASSVGTAYEQYF	TGCGCCAGCAGCGTTGGGACAGCCTACGAGCAGTACTTC